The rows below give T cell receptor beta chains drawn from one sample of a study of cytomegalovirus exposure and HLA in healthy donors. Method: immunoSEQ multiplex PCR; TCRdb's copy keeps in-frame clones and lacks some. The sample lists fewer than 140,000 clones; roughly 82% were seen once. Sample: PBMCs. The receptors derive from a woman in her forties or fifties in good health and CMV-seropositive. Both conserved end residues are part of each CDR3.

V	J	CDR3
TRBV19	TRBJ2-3	CASSIDFLGGAVRTDTQYF
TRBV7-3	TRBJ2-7	CASSRDRNAYEQYF
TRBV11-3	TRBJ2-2	CASSLEGGFTGELFF
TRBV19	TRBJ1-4	CASSIAGGHEKLFF
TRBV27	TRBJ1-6	CASSLYAGGAPLHF
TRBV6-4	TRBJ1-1	CASSDSGQGEAFF
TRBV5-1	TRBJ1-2	CASSLAGISGYTF
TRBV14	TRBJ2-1	CASSQDPGQGDNEQFF
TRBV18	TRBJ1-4	CASSPGQAGVGEKLFF
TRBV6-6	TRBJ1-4	CASSYAGGEKLFF
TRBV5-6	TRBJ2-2	CASSLYGGGPGELFF
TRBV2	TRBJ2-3	CASSKTGGTDTQYF
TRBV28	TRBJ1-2	CASSLSGSGYGYTF
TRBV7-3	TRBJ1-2	CASSFRTGEGYTF
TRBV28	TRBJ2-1	CASSPPGGVREQFF
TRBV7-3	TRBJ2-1	CASSAREQGPYNEQFF
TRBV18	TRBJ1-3	CASSPVHTGAGNTIYF
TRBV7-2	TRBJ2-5	CASSTQGSRETQYF
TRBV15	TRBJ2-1	CATSRDPGLVSYNEQFF
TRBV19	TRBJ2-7	CASSPPGRGTYEQYF
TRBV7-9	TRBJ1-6	CASRTGGSSYNSPLHF
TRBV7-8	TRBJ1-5	CASSLTGTGDNQPQHF
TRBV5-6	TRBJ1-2	CASSFAGQGRNYGYTF
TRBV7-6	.	CASSSVFADRSSYEQYF
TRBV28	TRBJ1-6	CAGASGTGTNSPLHF
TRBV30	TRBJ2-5	CAWRMSSGGGETQYF
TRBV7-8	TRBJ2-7	CASTLEGTSGYEQYF
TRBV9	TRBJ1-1	CASSHRFNTEAFF
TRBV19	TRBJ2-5	CASSTLTGPQETQYF
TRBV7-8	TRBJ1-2	CASSFRGDGYTF
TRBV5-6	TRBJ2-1	CASRPAGGGAREQFF
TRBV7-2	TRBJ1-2	CASSLAIHLGQGGNYGYTF
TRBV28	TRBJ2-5	CASSLYSGQETQYF
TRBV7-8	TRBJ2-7	CASSLGGGTEQYF
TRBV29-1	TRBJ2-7	CSVETGIHEQYF
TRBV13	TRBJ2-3	CASSRRGQGTPYSTDTQYF
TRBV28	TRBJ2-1	CASSRRSQGAGEQFF
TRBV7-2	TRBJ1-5	CASSLIASNQPQHF